The entry below gives a single TCR beta chain sequence along with its context. This entry belongs to a study of cytomegalovirus exposure and HLA in healthy donors. The PCR made use of 60 Vbeta and 13 Jbeta primers. Repertoires were generated with immunoSEQ multiplex PCR, while TCRdb's copy carries only in-frame clones and drops some. The data contain under 200,000 clones, 80% to 90% of them singletons. Sample: PBMCs. This clonotype was sampled from a woman in her late teens or twenties in good health and CMV-seronegative.

The CDR3 region is CASRGGGGYTF. The DNA of the CDR3 is TGTGCCAGTAGGGGCGGGGGGGGCTACACCTTC. The J gene is TRBJ1-2, the V gene TRBV6-5; D perhaps matches TRBD1 (5 bases). Germline CDR1 is MNHEY and CDR2 is SVGAGI. This CDR3 has 11 residues. Between the trimmed V and J ends, which lost 9 bases and 8 bases, there was a span of 13 bases.